This is a list of T cell receptor beta chains from one sample in a study of cytomegalovirus exposure and HLA in healthy donors. Profiled with immunoSEQ multiplex PCR; TCRdb holds only in-frame clones, not every one. Of roughly 200,000 clones listed, roughly 80% were seen once; the top ten hold 2.5% to 3%. Material: PBMCs. The receptors were sampled from a woman aged 40 to 50 in good health and CMV-seronegative. Both conserved end residues are trimmed from each CDR3. Fields, in order: V gene, clone size, CDR3 length, CDR3 protein. A row's size may be missing; if present it is once, few, many or a size class.

>TRBV29-1|once|12
SVADRPSSYEQY
>TRBV2|.|13
ASSLQGARPETQY
>TRBV9|.|14
ASSLTSYSYQETQY
>TRBV11-2|.|13
ASSLYDRGREKLF
>TRBV30|.|14
AWSGQREIPGDEQF
>TRBV27|.|13
ASSPGTGATGELF
>TRBV28|.|12
ASRRQGGTGELF
>TRBV2|.|13
ASRLQVNSGNTIY
>TRBV2|.|12
ASSERLAGGTQY
>TRBV27|.|14
ASSLVWGRSRVGYT
>TRBV7-8|.|12
ASSPGQGYTEAF
>TRBV28|once|13
ASSPFGTYLSGYT
>TRBV5-4|.|13
ASSLLGTGFNEQY
>TRBV5-5|.|12
ASSFLDTGWPQH
>TRBV7-8|.|13
ASSPVWGGQGEQY
>TRBV4-2|.|17
ASSQDLITGQGVNSPLH
>TRBV7-2|.|11
ASSLVTPTDYI